The subject of this entry is one T cell receptor (beta chain). This record belongs to a study of blood T cell repertoires in COVID-19. At the level of the study: Acute and convalescent COVID-19 specimens originated in the United States, Italy and Spain. T cells, B-cell-depleted T cells, or PBMCs supplied cDNA or gDNA.

The recovered donors of Cohort 3 showed two negative PCRs, clearance, or symptom resolution. CDR3 length equals 17 residues. V was pared by 5 bases and J by 4 bases, with 13 bases of the junction left unmatched. Looked up from germline, CDR1 is SEHNR and CDR2 is FQNEAQ (reference sequence). The data were produced by immunoSEQ multiplex PCR, yet TCRdb's version contains in-frame clones alone and is incomplete. The sample has 360,000 or so clones, roughly 87% seen once. The rearrangement links TRBV7-9 to TRBJ2-3; 9 bases line up with TRBD1. This receptor was identified in a woman aged 25 to 39 who had recovered from COVID-19. What was sequenced was PBMCs or T cells enriched from blood (not recorded which). The CDR3 is CASSILPGQGWADTQYF. In DNA, the CDR3 is TGTGCCAGCAGCATTCTTCCGGGACAGGGTTGGGCAGATACGCAGTATTTT.